These 30 T cell receptor beta chains originate from one sample sequenced in a study of human T cells and chemical hapten exposure. In TCRdb, the RACE reads were re-called with MiXCR into one record per CDR3 protein. The sample lists around 180,000 distinct CDR3 sequences; approximately 29% were seen once. Time point in this sample: pre-sensitization, week 0. The treatment is: therapeutic diphenylcyclopropenone sensitization with weekly scalp DPC. The sequenced sample was whole blood, obtained in connection with sensitization to the hapten diphenylcyclopropenone (DPC). The receptors originated from a young woman with alopecia areata. Some clones in this sample may be carry-over from other donors' samples.

The chain employs TRBV11-2 and TRBJ2-2; D unclear. CDR1 and CDR2 (germline): SGHAT, FQNNGV. The CDR3 totals 12 residues. V was clipped by 4 bases and J by 3 bases, with 3 bases between them. The CDR3 loop is CASSSHTGELFF. In nucleotides, the CDR3 is TGTGCCAGCAGCTCACACACCGGGGAGCTGTTTTTT.

Concerning this clonotype: A read error may account for a junction end that differs from germline. The chain has TRBV20-1 and TRBJ1-3; 8 bases align to TRBD1. CDR3 length: 14 amino acids. Germline values: CDR1 DFQATT, CDR2 SNEGSKA (reference sequence). The CDR3 bases are TGCAGTGCTGAGGACAGGGACTCTGGAAACACCATATATTTC. Residues: CSAEDRDSGNTIYF.

The sample holds a few counts of this clonotype. The chain is built from TRBV10-3 and TRBJ2-7, with no clear D. CDR1 is ENHRY, CDR2 SYGVKD, per germline. The CDR3 is made up of 13 amino acids. V was clipped by 3 bases and J by 3 bases, with 9 bases between them. CDR3 nucleotides: TGTGCCATCAGTGACCCTATCAACTACGAGCAGTACTTC. Encoded protein: CAISDPINYEQYF.

The chain combines TRBV21-1 with TRBJ2-3; the tabulated D call, TRBD2, remains unverified against the DNA. TRBV21-1 is reported as a pseudogene. The CDR3 has 18 residues. CDR3 sequence (DNA): TGTGCCAGCAGCAAGGGACTAGCGGGAGGGCTGGTCACAGATACGCAGTATTTT. Its protein is CASSKGLAGGLVTDTQYF.

This clonotype was seen once. One base away lies a much larger clone, so this may be a sequencing read error. J is TRBJ1-1 and V is TRBV20-1; 7 bases are a match to TRBD1. V shed 5 bases and J 0 bases; nucleotides not matched to a gene: 3. CDR1 DFQATT and CDR2 SNEGSKA come from the germline V gene (reference sequence). CDR3 size: 13 residues. The CDR3 here is CSAQGQLNTEAFF. The CDR3 DNA reads as TGCAGTGCTCAGGGACAGTTGAACACTGAAGCTTTCTTT.

The gene calls are TRBV18 and TRBJ1-1, with D tentatively TRBD1 (6 bases). Trimming cost V 6 bases and J 0 bases, with 17 bases left between them. CDR1 is KGHSH and CDR2 is LQKENI in the germline V gene. This CDR3 contains 16 residues. The CDR3 DNA reads TGTGCCAGCTCCCCGCAGGGGCCCTCCATGAACACTGAAGCTTTCTTT. Translation gives CASSPQGPSMNTEAFF.

Only a few counts were recorded for this clonotype. The chain's CDR3 is CASSTTRVVETQYF. CDR3 nucleotides: TGTGCCAGCAGTACCACCCGGGTGGTGGAGACCCAGTACTTC. V usage is TRBV28 and J usage is TRBJ2-5; D ambiguous. This CDR3 region has 14 residues. CDR1 MDHEN and CDR2 SYDVKM come from the germline V gene. Trimming removed 5 bases at V and 5 bases at J, with 15 bases between.

This chain joins TRBV10-1 and TRBJ2-7; D is unresolved. The germline V gene encodes CDR1 WNHNN and CDR2 SYGVQD (reference sequence). The CDR3 covers 12 residues. V lost 4 bases and J lost 5, with 9 bases in between. The CDR3 here is CASSADLHEQYF. In DNA form, the CDR3 reads TGCGCCAGCAGTGCGGATCTCCACGAGCAGTACTTC.

The gene calls are TRBV10-3 and TRBJ2-5; a possible D gene is TRBD1 (5 bases). Per germline, CDR1 ENHRY and CDR2 SYGVKD. Deletions cut 10 bases from V and 3 bases from J, with 12 bases between. The CDR3 has 12 residues. CDR3 DNA sequence: TGTGCCACGCGACAGTTGGAAGAGACCCAGTACTTC. Protein product: CATRQLEETQYF.

This clonotype was counted a few times. This chain links TRBV29-1 with TRBJ2-3; D is unresolved. The V end was cut by 4 bases, the J end by 4 bases, with 6 bases between. There are 11 residues in the CDR3. Germline V CDR1 and CDR2: SQVTM, ANQGSEA. The CDR3 loop is CSVGGSDTQYF. Written as DNA, the CDR3 is TGCAGCGTTGGTGGGTCAGATACGCAGTATTTT.

The chain uses TRBV2 and TRBJ2-7; D is unclear. CDR1 and CDR2 (germline): SNHLY, FYNNEI. V was trimmed by 6 bases and J by 0 bases, leaving 9 bases between them. This CDR3 contains 13 residues. The CDR3 region has the DNA TGTGCCAGCAGATTCGGAAGCTCCTACGAGCAGTACTTC. This sequence encodes CASRFGSSYEQYF. Combining the CDR3 with reference TRBV2 and TRBJ2-7 gives the whole variable domain EPEVTQTPSHQVTQMGQEVILRCVPISNHLYFYWYRQILGQKVEFLVSFYNNEISEKSEIFDDQFSVERPDGSNFTLKIRSTKLEDSAMYFCASRFGSSYEQYFGPGTRLTVT.

This chain links TRBV11-2 with TRBJ2-1; 8 bases match TRBD2. The CDR3 runs to 14 residues. V lost 4 bases to trimming and J lost 9 bases; unmatched junction nucleotides: 8. Germline V gene sequence: CDR1 SGHAT, CDR2 FQNNGV. CDR3 nucleotide sequence: TGTGCCAGCAGCTCTCGGACTAGCTCGGGTGAGCAGTTCTTC. Its translation is CASSSRTSSGEQFF. Using reference TRBV11-2 and TRBJ2-1 for the parts outside the CDR3, the full variable domain is EAGVAQSPRYKIIEKRQSVAFWCNPISGHATLYWYQQILGQGPKLLIQFQNNGVVDDSQLPKDRFSAERLKGVDSTLKIQPAKLEDSAVYLCASSSRTSSGEQFFGPGTRLTVL.

The chain uses TRBV4-3 and TRBJ1-2; D is undetermined. The CDR3 consists of 15 residues. Germline V gene lookup returns CDR1 LGHNA and CDR2 YSLEER. Trimming stripped 1 base from V and 1 base from J, with 10 bases between. The CDR3 nucleotides are TGCGCCAGCAGCCAAGGCCTGACACGTAACTATGGCTACACCTTC. Translating it yields CASSQGLTRNYGYTF.

The chain couples TRBV28 to TRBJ1-6, with D possibly matching TRBD1 (6 bases). Deletions cut 8 bases from V and 4 bases from J, with 12 bases between. The CDR3 is 14 residues long. The germline V gene has CDR1 MDHEN and CDR2 SYDVKM. The CDR3 here is CASAVGGYNSPLHF. The CDR3 nucleotides read TGTGCCAGCGCCGTAGGGGGGTATAATTCACCCCTCCACTTT.

The chain recombines TRBV7-2 with TRBJ2-5; 9 bases are a match to TRBD1. J lost 2 bases, V lost 5 bases, and 6 bases had no gene match. This CDR3 has 15 residues. The germline gives CDR1 SGHTA, CDR2 FQGNSA. CDR3 loop: CASSQLGTGQETQYF. CDR3 nucleotide sequence: TGTGCCAGCAGCCAACTGGGGACAGGGCAAGAGACCCAGTACTTC.

This clonotype was detected a few times. The chain employs TRBV21-1 and TRBJ2-7; TRBD1 is the table's D call and was not checked against the DNA. TRBV21-1 is reported as a pseudogene. This CDR3 is built from 13 residues. The CDR3 nucleotides read TGTGCCAGCACCCCTAGAGACAGCTACGAGCAGTACTTC. Protein: CASTPRDSYEQYF.

This clonotype was seen only a few times. This chain connects TRBV24-1 to TRBJ2-1, with TRBD2 identical over 9 bases. The CDR3 length is 16 residues. Per the germline V gene, CDR1 is KGHDR and CDR2 is SFDVKD. Losses at the gene ends were 5 bases for V and 4 bases for J; bases not matched to a gene: 8. The CDR3 sequence is CATSGVAGVSYNEQFF. The CDR3 nucleotides are TGTGCCACCAGTGGAGTAGCGGGAGTCTCTTACAATGAGCAGTTCTTC.

This clonotype was counted between two and nine times. The chain uses TRBV20-1 and TRBJ2-7; 7 bases are shared with TRBD1. Unmatched junction bases numbered 8, after V lost 4 bases and J lost 5 bases. The CDR3 has 13 amino acids. Germline V CDR1 and CDR2: DFQATT, SNEGSKA (reference sequence). CDR3 nucleotides: TGCAGTGCTACCGGTACAGGGGATAACGAGCAGTACTTC. Translated, it gives CSATGTGDNEQYF.

The chain is built from TRBV28 and TRBJ1-2; 7 bases are a match to TRBD1. Germline V gene sequence: CDR1 MDHEN, CDR2 SYDVKM. This CDR3 is built from 16 residues. Trimming took 7 bases from V and 7 from J; bases not matched to a gene: 18. The CDR3 loop reads CASIPGGRGRGFGYTF. CDR3 coding DNA: TGTGCCAGCATCCCCGGAGGCAGGGGGAGGGGTTTTGGCTACACCTTC.

Only a few counts were recorded for this clonotype. The chain combines TRBV29-1 with TRBJ1-2; 7 nucleotides line up with TRBD1. The CDR3 has 12 amino acids. CDR1 is SQVTM, CDR2 ANQGSEA, per germline. The trim removed 4 bases at V and 5 bases at J, leaving 4 bases unmatched. The CDR3 loop is CSVVEGAYGYTF. The CDR3 DNA is TGCAGCGTTGTAGAGGGGGCTTATGGCTACACCTTC.

There are a few counts of this clonotype. This chain uses TRBV7-2 with TRBJ2-4; 8 bases fit TRBD1. Germline lookup yields CDR1 SGHTA and CDR2 FQGNSA. Trimming at V came to 1 base and at J to 4 bases, leaving 0 bases not matched to a gene. This CDR3 spans 14 amino acids. CDR3: CASSLGQGKNIQYF. The CDR3 coding sequence is TGTGCCAGCAGCTTAGGACAGGGGAAAAACATTCAGTACTTC.

This clonotype was detected many times. The chain couples TRBV20-1 to TRBJ2-5; unclear D gene. V gave up 0 bases and J gave up 5 bases, with 13 bases separating them. This CDR3 comprises 14 residues. The germline CDR1 and CDR2 sequences are DFQATT and SNEGSKA (reference sequence). CDR3 residues: CSARDRMGPETQYF. CDR3 bases: TGCAGTGCTAGAGATCGAATGGGCCCCGAGACCCAGTACTTC.

This chain joins TRBV28 and TRBJ1-2; 9 bases align to TRBD1. In germline, CDR1 is MDHEN, CDR2 SYDVKM. The CDR3 has 13 amino acids. J lost 4 bases, V lost 6 bases, and 3 bases had no gene match. DNA for the CDR3: TGTGCCAGCAGCGGACAGGGGTTCTATGGCTACACCTTC. Its translation: CASSGQGFYGYTF.

V usage is TRBV7-2 and J usage is TRBJ1-3; D not certain. CDR1 and CDR2 (germline): SGHTA, FQGNSA. Trimming cost V 1 base and J 1 base, with 11 bases left between them. CDR3 length: 16 amino acids. DNA of the CDR3: TGTGCCAGCAGCTTAGAACAGCCTGGTTCTGGAAACACCATATATTTT. Translating gives CASSLEQPGSGNTIYF.

DNA for the CDR3: TGTGCCAGCAGCCCCGTGGGGGGGGGGCCGCTGCAGTATTTT. Its protein product is CASSPVGGGPLQYF. The rearrangement uses TRBV7-9 and TRBJ2-3; D perhaps matches TRBD2 (7 bases). The V end lost 5 bases, the J end lost 11 bases, and 20 bases lay between the germline ends. CDR1 and CDR2 (germline): SEHNR, FQNEAQ (reference sequence). CDR3 length: 14 residues.

This clonotype was counted between two and nine times. The rearrangement links TRBV7-9 to TRBJ1-1, with 10 bases fitting TRBD1. Germline V gene sequence: CDR1 SEHNR, CDR2 FQNEAQ (reference sequence). V trimming: 5 bases; J trimming: 5 bases; junction bases outside the gene matches: 8. The CDR3 spans 15 residues. DNA of the CDR3: TGTGCCAGCAGCCCTTCCGACAGGGGGCTGACTGAAGCTTTCTTT. It yields the protein CASSPSDRGLTEAFF. The variable domain in full, with the rest retrieved from reference TRBV7-9 and TRBJ1-1, is DTGVSQNPRHKITKRGQNVTFRCDPISEHNRLYWYRQTLGQGPEFLTYFQNEAQLEKSRLLSDRFSAERPKGSFSTLEIQRTEQGDSAMYLCASSPSDRGLTEAFFGQGTRLTVV.

The chain uses TRBV20-1 and TRBJ2-7, with a tentative D call TRBD1 (6 bases). Trimming shortened V by 5 bases and J by 6 bases, and 20 bases separated the two germline ends. Germline loops: CDR1 DFQATT, CDR2 SNEGSKA (reference sequence). The CDR3 spans 14 residues. In DNA, the CDR3 is TGCAGTGCTCCCAACCGGGCCGTAGGGGGCGAGCAGTACTTC. Translating gives CSAPNRAVGGEQYF.

The sample holds a few counts of this clonotype. The chain combines TRBV2 with TRBJ2-1, with a possible D match to TRBD1 (5 bases). The V and J ends lost 9 bases and 10 bases respectively, with 16 bases between them. The CDR3 loop spans 12 amino acids. Germline V gene sequence: CDR1 SNHLY, CDR2 FYNNEI. In DNA, the CDR3 is TGTGCCAGATCCTCAGGGTTTTCGGAGCAGTTCTTC. Protein product: CARSSGFSEQFF.

The rearrangement joins TRBV20-1 to TRBJ1-2; D is perhaps TRBD1 (5 bases). CDR1 is DFQATT, CDR2 SNEGSKA, per germline (reference sequence). Deletions cut 6 bases from V and 7 bases from J, with 18 bases between. The CDR3 extends over 13 amino acids. The CDR3 is CSAQDWGSSGYTF. DNA for the CDR3: TGCAGTGCACAGGACTGGGGGAGTAGTGGCTACACCTTC.

The rearrangement links TRBV29-1 to TRBJ2-3; D may be TRBD2 (7 bases). This CDR3 spans 14 amino acids. V gave up 5 bases and J gave up 2 bases, with 14 bases separating them. Per the germline V gene, CDR1 is SQVTM and CDR2 is ANQGSEA. The chain's CDR3 is CSVRGGGSTDTQYF. The CDR3 DNA reads as TGCAGCGTTCGAGGGGGGGGGTCCACAGATACGCAGTATTTT.